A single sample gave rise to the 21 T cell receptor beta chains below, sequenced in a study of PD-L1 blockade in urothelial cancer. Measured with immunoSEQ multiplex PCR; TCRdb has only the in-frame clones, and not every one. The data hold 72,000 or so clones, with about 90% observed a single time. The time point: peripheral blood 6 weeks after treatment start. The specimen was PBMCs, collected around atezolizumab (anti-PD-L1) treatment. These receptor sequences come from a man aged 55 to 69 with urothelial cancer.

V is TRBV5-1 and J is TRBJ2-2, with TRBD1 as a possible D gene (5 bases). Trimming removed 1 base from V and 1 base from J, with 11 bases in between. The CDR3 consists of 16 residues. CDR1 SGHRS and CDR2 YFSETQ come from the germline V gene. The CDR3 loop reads CASSLMAGKNTGELFF. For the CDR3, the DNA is TGCGCCAGCAGCTTGATGGCAGGGAAGAACACCGGGGAGCTGTTTTTT.

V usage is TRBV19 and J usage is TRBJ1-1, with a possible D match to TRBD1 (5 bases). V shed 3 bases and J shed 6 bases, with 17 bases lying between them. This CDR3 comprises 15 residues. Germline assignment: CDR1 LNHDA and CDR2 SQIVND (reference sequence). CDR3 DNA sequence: TGTGCCAGTAGTATTAGCACTTATCAGGGCGCTGAAGCTTTCTTT. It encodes CASSISTYQGAEAFF. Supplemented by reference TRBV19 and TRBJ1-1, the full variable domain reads DGGITQSPKYLFRKEGQNVTLSCEQNLNHDAMYWYRQDPGQGLRLIYYSQIVNDFQKGDIAEGYSVSREKKESFPLTVTSAQKNPTAFYLCASSISTYQGAEAFFGQGTRLTVV.

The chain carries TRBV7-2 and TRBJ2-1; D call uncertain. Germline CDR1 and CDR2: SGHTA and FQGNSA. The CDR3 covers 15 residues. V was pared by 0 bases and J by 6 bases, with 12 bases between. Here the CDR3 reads CASSLASFSGNEQFF. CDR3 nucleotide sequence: TGTGCCAGCAGCTTAGCTTCATTCTCCGGCAATGAGCAGTTCTTC.

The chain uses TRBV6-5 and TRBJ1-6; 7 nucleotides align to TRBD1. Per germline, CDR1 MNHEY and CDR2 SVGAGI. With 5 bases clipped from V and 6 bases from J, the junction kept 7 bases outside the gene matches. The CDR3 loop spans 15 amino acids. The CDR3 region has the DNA TGTGCCAGCAGTCCCCAGGGGGGCCCTAATTCACCCCTCCACTTT. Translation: CASSPQGGPNSPLHF.

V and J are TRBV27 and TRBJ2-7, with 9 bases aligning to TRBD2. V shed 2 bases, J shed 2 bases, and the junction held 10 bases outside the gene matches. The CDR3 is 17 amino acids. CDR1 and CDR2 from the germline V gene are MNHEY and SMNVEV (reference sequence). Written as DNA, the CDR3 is TGTGCCAGCAGTTTAAGGGCCGTAGCGGGAGTGCCCTACGAGCAGTACTTC. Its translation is CASSLRAVAGVPYEQYF.

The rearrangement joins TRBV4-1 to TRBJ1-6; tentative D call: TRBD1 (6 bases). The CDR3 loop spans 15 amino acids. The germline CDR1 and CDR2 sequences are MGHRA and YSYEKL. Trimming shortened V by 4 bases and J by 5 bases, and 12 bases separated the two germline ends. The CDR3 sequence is CASSLRTADNSPLHF. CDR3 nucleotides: TGCGCCAGCAGCCTGCGGACAGCAGATAATTCACCCCTCCACTTT.

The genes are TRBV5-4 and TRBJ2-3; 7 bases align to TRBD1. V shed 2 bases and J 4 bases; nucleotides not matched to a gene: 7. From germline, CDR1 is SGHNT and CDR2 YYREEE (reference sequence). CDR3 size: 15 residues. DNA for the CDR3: TGTGCCAGCAGCTTCCCCCGGGACAGTGCAGATACGCAGTATTTT. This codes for CASSFPRDSADTQYF. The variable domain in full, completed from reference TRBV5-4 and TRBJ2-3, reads ETGVTQSPTHLIKTRGQQVTLRCSSQSGHNTVSWYQQALGQGPQFIFQYYREEENGRGNFPPRFSGLQFPNYSSELNVNALELDDSALYLCASSFPRDSADTQYFGPGTRLTVL.

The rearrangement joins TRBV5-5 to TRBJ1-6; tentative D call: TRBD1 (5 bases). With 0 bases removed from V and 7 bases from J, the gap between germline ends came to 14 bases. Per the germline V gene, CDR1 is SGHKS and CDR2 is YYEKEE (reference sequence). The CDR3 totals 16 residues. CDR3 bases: TGTGCCAGCAGCTTGGACGCGGGGGGTCGAAATTCACCCCTCCACTTT. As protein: CASSLDAGGRNSPLHF.

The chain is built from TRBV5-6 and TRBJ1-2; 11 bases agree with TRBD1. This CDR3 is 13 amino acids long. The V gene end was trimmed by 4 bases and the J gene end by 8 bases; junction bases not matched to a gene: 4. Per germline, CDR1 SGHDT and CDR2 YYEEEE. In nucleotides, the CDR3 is TGTGCCAGCAGCAAGGACAGGGGGCAAGGCTACACCTTC. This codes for CASSKDRGQGYTF.

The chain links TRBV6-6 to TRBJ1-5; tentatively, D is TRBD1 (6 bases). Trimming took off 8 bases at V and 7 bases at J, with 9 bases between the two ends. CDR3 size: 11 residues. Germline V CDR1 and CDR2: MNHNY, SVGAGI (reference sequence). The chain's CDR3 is CASARGQPQHF. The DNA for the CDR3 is TGTGCCAGCGCGAGGGGGCAGCCCCAGCATTTT.

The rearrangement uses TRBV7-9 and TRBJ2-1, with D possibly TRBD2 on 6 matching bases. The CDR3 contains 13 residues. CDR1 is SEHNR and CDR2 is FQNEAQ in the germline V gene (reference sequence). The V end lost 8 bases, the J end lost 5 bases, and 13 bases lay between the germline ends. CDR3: CASVLASHNEQFF. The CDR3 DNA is TGTGCCAGCGTACTAGCCTCACACAATGAGCAGTTCTTC.

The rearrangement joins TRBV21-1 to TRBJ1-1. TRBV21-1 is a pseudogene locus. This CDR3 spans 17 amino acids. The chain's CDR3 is CASSKDRGQYIRTEAFF. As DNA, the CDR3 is TGTGCCAGCAGCAAAGACCGGGGTCAATATATACGGACTGAAGCTTTCTTT.

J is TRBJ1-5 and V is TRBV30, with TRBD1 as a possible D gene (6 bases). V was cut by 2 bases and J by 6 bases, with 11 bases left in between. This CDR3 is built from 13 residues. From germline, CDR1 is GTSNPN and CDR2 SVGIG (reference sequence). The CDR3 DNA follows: TGTGCCTGGAGTTGGGGGGGCGGTCAGCCCCAGCATTTT. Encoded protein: CAWSWGGGQPQHF.

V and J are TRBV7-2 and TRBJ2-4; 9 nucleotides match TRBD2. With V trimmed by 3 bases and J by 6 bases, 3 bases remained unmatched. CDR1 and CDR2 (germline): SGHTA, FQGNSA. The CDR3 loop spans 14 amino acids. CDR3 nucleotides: TGTGCCAGCAGCTTTAGCGGGAGTGGAAACATTCAGTACTTC. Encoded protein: CASSFSGSGNIQYF.

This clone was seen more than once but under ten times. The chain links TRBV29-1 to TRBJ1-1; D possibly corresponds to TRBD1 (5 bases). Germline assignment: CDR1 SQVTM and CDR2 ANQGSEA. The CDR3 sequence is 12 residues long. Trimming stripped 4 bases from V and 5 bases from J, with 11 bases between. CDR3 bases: TGCAGCGTTGCAAGTACAGGTACTGAAGCTTTCTTT. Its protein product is CSVASTGTEAFF.

Here the CDR3 DNA reads TGTGCCAGCAGCGCTCTAGCGGGAGGGTACAATGAGCAGTTCTTC. It specifies CASSALAGGYNEQFF. The chain carries TRBV7-2 and TRBJ2-1; 12 nucleotides align to TRBD2. The V and J ends lost 5 bases and 4 bases, in that order; junction bases with no gene match: 3. This CDR3 contains 15 residues. Germline-derived CDR1 and CDR2 are SGHTA and FQGNSA.

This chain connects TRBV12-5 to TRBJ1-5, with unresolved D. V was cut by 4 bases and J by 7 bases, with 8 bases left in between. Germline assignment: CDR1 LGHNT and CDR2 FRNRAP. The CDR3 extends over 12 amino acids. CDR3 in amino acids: CASGSSSQPQHF. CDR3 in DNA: TGTGCTAGTGGTTCCTCGTCGCAGCCCCAGCATTTT.

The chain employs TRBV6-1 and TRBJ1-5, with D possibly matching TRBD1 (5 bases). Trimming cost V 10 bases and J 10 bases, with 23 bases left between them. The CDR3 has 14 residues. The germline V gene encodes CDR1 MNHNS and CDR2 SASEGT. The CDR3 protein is CATHRRQGFDPQHF. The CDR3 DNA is TGTGCCACCCACAGGCGGCAGGGCTTCGATCCCCAGCATTTT.

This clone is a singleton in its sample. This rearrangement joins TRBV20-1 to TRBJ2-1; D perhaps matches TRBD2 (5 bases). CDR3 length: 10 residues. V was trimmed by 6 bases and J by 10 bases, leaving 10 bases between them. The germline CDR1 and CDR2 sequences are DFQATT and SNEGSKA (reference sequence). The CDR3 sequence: CSAKRKEQFF. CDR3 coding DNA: TGCAGTGCAAAGCGGAAAGAGCAGTTCTTC.

CDR3: CASIYILGWDRGKPLHF. The DNA for the CDR3 is TGTGCCAGTATCTATATTCTGGGCTGGGACAGGGGAAAACCCCTCCACTTT. This sequence joins TRBV19 and TRBJ1-6; TRBD1 aligns across 10 bases. V shed 7 bases and J 12 bases; nucleotides not matched to a gene: 18. The CDR3 runs 17 residues. Per the germline V gene, CDR1 is LNHDA and CDR2 is SQIVND (reference sequence).

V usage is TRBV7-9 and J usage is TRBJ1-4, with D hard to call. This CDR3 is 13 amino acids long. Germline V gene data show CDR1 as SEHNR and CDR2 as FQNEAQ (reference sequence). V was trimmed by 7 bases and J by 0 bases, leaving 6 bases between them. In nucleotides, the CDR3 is TGTGCCAGCATTAGAACAACTAATGAAAAACTGTTTTTT. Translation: CASIRTTNEKLFF.